This T cell receptor beta chain was found in a study of blood T cell repertoires in COVID-19. As for the study in general: Donors in the United States, Italy and Spain gave samples during acute or convalescent COVID-19. T cells, B-cell-depleted T cells, or PBMCs supplied cDNA or gDNA.

The CDR3 contains 17 residues. V was pared by 2 bases and J by 0 bases, with 15 bases between. Germline-derived CDR1 and CDR2 are SGDLS and YYNGEE. Original handling: The assay estimated nucleated cells by amplifying reference gene primers. Sequenced by immunoSEQ multiplex PCR; TCRdb stores in-frame clones only, minus some. That table supplies the V and J calls and clone size; D and trimming were determined from the DNA. The sample includes a few hundred thousand clones, around 90% of them seen just once. This clone was picked up one time. Input material: peripheral blood. V is TRBV9 and J is TRBJ2-1; D is undetermined. The sequence was collected from a woman in her 70s with active or convalescent COVID-19. The DNA of the CDR3 is TGTGCCAGCAGCGTTAGCAGTACGGATAGCTCCTACAATGAGCAGTTCTTC. Protein sequence: CASSVSSTDSSYNEQFF.